This T cell receptor (beta chain) originates from a study of shared clonotypes between healthy human individuals. Method: immunoSEQ multiplex PCR; TCRdb's copy keeps in-frame clones and lacks some. The sample shows fewer than 2.5 million clones, 90% to 95% of them seen only once. The CDR3 totals 14 residues. Trimming took off 7 bases at V and 0 bases at J, with 15 bases between the two ends. Germline V lookup: CDR1 SQVTM, CDR2 ANQGSEA. The TCR was taken from a man younger than 35 in good health. Some clones in this sample may be carry-over from other donors' samples. The V gene is TRBV29-1, the J gene TRBJ2-5; possible D gene TRBD1, 6 bases. What was sequenced was naive CD4+ T cells from PBMCs. The subset here: CD45RA+ positively selected. The CDR3 DNA reads as TGCAGCGCCCAAACCAGGGGAAACCAAGAGACCCAGTACTTC. This encodes CSAQTRGNQETQYF.